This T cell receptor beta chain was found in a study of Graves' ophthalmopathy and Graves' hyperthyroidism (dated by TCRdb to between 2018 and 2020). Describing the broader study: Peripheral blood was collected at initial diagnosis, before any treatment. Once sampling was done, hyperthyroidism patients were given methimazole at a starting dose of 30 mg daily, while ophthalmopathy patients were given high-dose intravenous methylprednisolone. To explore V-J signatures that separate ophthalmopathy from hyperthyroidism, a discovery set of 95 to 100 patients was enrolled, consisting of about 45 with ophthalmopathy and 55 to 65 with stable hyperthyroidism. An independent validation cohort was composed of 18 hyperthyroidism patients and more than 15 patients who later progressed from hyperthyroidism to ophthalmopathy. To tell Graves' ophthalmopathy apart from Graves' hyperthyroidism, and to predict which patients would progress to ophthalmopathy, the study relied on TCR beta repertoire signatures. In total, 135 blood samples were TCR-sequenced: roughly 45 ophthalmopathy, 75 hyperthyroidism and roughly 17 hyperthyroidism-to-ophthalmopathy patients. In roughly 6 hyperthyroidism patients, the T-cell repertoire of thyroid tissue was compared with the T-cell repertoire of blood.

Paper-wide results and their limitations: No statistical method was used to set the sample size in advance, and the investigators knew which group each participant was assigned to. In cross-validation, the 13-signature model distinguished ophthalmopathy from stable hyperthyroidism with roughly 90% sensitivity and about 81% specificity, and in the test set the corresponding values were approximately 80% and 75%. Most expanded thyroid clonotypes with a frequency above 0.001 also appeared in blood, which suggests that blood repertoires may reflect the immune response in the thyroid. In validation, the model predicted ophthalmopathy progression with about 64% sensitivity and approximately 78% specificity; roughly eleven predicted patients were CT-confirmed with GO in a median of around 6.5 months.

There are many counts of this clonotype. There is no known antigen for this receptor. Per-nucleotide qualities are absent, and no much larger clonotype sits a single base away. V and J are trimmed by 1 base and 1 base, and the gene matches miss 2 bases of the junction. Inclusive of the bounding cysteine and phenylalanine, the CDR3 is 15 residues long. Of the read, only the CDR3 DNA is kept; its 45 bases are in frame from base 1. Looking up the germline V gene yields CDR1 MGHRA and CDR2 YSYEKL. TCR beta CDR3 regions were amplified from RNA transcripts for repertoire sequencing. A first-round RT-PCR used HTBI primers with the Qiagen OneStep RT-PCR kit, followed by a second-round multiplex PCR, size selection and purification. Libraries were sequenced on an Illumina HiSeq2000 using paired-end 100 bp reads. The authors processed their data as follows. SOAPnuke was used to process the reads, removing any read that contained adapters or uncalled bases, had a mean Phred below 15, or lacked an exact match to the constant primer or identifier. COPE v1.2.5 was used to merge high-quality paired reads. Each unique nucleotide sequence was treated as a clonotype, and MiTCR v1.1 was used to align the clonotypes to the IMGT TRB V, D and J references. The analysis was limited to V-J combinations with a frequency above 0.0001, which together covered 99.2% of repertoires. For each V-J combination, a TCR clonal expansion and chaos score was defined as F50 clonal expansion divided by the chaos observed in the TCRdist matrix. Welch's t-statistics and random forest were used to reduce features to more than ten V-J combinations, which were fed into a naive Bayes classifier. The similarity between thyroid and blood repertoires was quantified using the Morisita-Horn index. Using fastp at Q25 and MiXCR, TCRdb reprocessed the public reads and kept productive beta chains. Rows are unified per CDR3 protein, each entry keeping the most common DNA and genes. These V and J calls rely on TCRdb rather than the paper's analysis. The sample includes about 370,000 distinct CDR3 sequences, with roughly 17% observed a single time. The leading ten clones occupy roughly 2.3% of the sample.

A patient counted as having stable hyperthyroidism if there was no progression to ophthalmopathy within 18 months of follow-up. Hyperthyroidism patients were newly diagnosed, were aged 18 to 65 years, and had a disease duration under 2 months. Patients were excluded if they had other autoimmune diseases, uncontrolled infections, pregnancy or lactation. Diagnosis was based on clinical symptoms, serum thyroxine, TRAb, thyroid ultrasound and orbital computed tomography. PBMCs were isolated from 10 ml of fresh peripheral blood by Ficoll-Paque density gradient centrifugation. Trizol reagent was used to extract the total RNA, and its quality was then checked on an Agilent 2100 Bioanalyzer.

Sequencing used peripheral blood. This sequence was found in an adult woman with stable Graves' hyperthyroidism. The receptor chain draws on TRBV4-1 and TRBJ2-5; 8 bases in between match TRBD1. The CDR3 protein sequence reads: CASSQVQGVQETQYF. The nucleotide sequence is TGCGCCAGCAGCCAAGTACAGGGGGTCCAAGAGACCCAGTACTTC.